The 22 T cell receptor beta chains below all came from one sample that was sequenced in a study of regulatory T cells in long-lasting Graves disease. As for time point: newly diagnosed GD, antithyroid drugs for less than 3 months. PBMC RNA was the source of the TCR library. Relying on iRepertoire HTBI primers and Arm-PCR of CDR3 regions, the team built TCR beta libraries. TCRdb reprocessed the multiplex PCR reads via MiXCR and lists one record per CDR3 protein. The sample includes 350,000 to 450,000 distinct CDR3 sequences, roughly 10% of them seen just once. This sample also appeared in a second study, on T cells in Graves' hyperthyroidism and ophthalmopathy.

The material sequenced was peripheral blood mononuclear cells (PBMCs), taken at new diagnosis, from a patient treated with antithyroid drugs. The receptors originated from a woman aged 18 to 35 with Graves disease.

The rearrangement uses TRBV28 and TRBJ1-3; D uncertain. The CDR3 extends over 16 amino acids. Trimming took off 6 bases at V and 1 base at J, with 16 bases between the two ends. Germline CDR1 and CDR2: MDHEN and SYDVKM. CDR3 DNA sequence: TGTGCCAGCAGCCGCACTCTTGACAAGTCTGGAAACACCATATATTTT. It encodes CASSRTLDKSGNTIYF.

This clonotype was found a few times. The gene calls are TRBV27 and TRBJ2-1; 13 bases fit TRBD2. The CDR3 totals 15 residues. Germline CDR1 reads MNHEY; CDR2 reads SMNVEV (reference sequence). Unmatched junction bases numbered 1, after V lost 2 bases and J lost 6 bases. The CDR3 protein is CASSLGTSGANEQFF. The CDR3 DNA sequence: TGTGCCAGCAGTTTAGGGACTAGCGGGGCCAATGAGCAGTTCTTC.

This clonotype was found many times. The chain couples TRBV2 to TRBJ2-3; 10 nucleotides match TRBD2. This CDR3 is 18 amino acids long. Germline-derived CDR1 and CDR2 are SNHLY and FYNNEI. V trimming: 7 bases; J trimming: 2 bases; junction bases outside the gene matches: 15. DNA of the CDR3: TGTGCCAGCACTCAGCCAGGAGGGACTAGCGAGTACACAGATACGCAGTATTTT. It codes for CASTQPGGTSEYTDTQYF.

Note on this clonotype: This probably arose from a read error, given a far larger clone one base away. The chain couples TRBV2 to TRBJ2-7; TRBD2 matches 12 bases. The germline V gene has CDR1 SNHLY and CDR2 FYNNEI. Trimming removed 5 bases from V and 7 bases from J; junction bases left unmatched: 15. This CDR3 has 17 residues. Here the CDR3 DNA reads TGTGCCAGCAGTCGACTAGCGGGAGTTTTGCTCTACAATGAGCAGTACTTC. It codes for CASSRLAGVLLYNEQYF.

Ten or more counts support this clonotype. The chain combines TRBV11-1 with TRBJ2-1; 7 bases are shared with TRBD1. Trimming at V came to 4 bases and at J to 7 bases, leaving 7 bases not matched to a gene. The CDR3 covers 14 residues. Germline V gene lookup returns CDR1 SGHAT and CDR2 FQDESV (reference sequence). CDR3 residues: CASSYRDRGNEQFF. DNA of the CDR3: TGTGCCAGCAGCTACCGGGACAGAGGGAATGAGCAGTTCTTC.

Many counts were recorded for this clonotype. This chain joins TRBV28 and TRBJ2-7, with TRBD2 matching over 7 bases. V gave up 1 base and J gave up 5 bases; unmatched junction bases: 8. The CDR3 runs to 15 residues. Germline V gives CDR1 MDHEN, CDR2 SYDVKM. CDR3 in amino acids: CASSLFSGGSDEQYF. The CDR3 nucleotides read TGTGCCAGCAGTTTATTCTCCGGGGGGTCCGACGAGCAGTACTTC. Combining the CDR3 with reference TRBV28 and TRBJ2-7 gives the whole variable domain DVKVTQSSRYLVKRTGEKVFLECVQDMDHENMFWYRQDPGLGLRLIYFSYDVKMKEKGDIPEGYSVSREKKERFSLILESASTNQTSMYLCASSLFSGGSDEQYFGPGTRLTVT.

This clonotype was observed a handful of times. This chain uses TRBV20-1 with TRBJ2-4, with TRBD2 matching 7 bases. The assigned J gene may be wrong: the sequence end matches TRBJ2-7 better. This CDR3 contains 13 residues. Germline CDR1 is DFQATT and CDR2 is SNEGSKA (reference sequence). The DNA of the CDR3 is TGCAGTGCTTCGTGGACTAGCTCCTACGAGCAGTACTTC. Its translation is CSASWTSSYEQYF.

To note about this clonotype: Being one base from a much bigger clone, this may be a read error. The chain carries TRBV11-2 and TRBJ2-3, with 9 nucleotides matching TRBD2. Germline values: CDR1 SGHAT, CDR2 FQNNGV. This CDR3 contains 16 residues. CDR3 sequence (DNA): TGTGCCGGCAGCGTAGGGCGGGGGGGAGTGACAGATACGCAGTATTTT. Its translation is CAGSVGRGGVTDTQYF.

This clonotype has at least ten counts. The chain is built from TRBV12-3 or TRBV12-4 and TRBJ2-1; 9 bases align to TRBD2. The V segment lost 8 bases and the J segment 10 bases; nucleotides outside the gene matches: 6. The CDR3 extends over 12 amino acids. CDR3: CASSLSGREQFF. Written as DNA, the CDR3 is TGTGCCAGCTCACTCAGCGGGAGGGAGCAGTTCTTC.

Regarding this clonotype: One end of the junction does not line up with germline, which may come from a read error. The rearrangement links TRBV7-9 to TRBJ2-1; no firm D call. The CDR3 spans 12 residues. Germline-derived CDR1 and CDR2 are SEHNR and FQNEAQ (reference sequence). The CDR3 sequence: CASSLARREPFF. The CDR3, as DNA: TGTGCCAGCAGCTTAGCGCGGCGAGAGCCGTTCTTC.

This clonotype occurred many times. The V call is TRBV6-1, the J call TRBJ1-5, with 7 bases aligning to TRBD1. With V trimmed by 6 bases and J by 0 bases, 5 bases remained unmatched. This CDR3 region has 15 residues. Germline V gives CDR1 MNHNS, CDR2 SASEGT. For the CDR3, the DNA is TGTGCCAGCAGCCTCGGGACAGATAGCAATCAGCCCCAGCATTTT. This gives the protein CASSLGTDSNQPQHF.

This clonotype was seen a few times. V gene TRBV30 combines with J gene TRBJ2-5, with D unresolved. This CDR3 contains 13 residues. Trimming left V 4 bases short and J 2 bases short, with 11 bases between. Germline V gives CDR1 GTSNPN, CDR2 SVGIG (reference sequence). CDR3 bases: TGTGCCTGGAAAAGGCCGCTTCAAGAGACCCAGTACTTC. Residues: CAWKRPLQETQYF.

The rearrangement joins TRBV12-3 or TRBV12-4 to TRBJ2-2; D is possibly TRBD1 or TRBD2 (5 bases each). Trimming removed 6 bases at V and 7 bases at J, with 18 bases between. This CDR3 comprises 15 residues. This chain's CDR3 is CASRDGARSFGELFF. The CDR3 DNA is TGTGCCAGCAGGGACGGGGCCCGGTCATTCGGGGAGCTGTTTTTT.

The chain couples TRBV4-1 to TRBJ2-7; D gene ambiguous. Germline lookup yields CDR1 MGHRA and CDR2 YSYEKL. There are 13 residues in the CDR3. Trimming left V 3 bases short and J 1 base short, with 7 bases between. The CDR3 protein is CASSHGRSYEQYF. The DNA for the CDR3 is TGCGCCAGCAGCCACGGCAGATCCTACGAGCAGTACTTC.

This clonotype came up many times. The chain combines TRBV10-3 with TRBJ1-2, with a weak D call TRBD1 (6 bases). The germline gives CDR1 ENHRY, CDR2 SYGVKD. Trimming shortened V by 3 bases and J by 7 bases, and 15 bases separated the two germline ends. This CDR3 is 14 amino acids long. The CDR3 region is CAISDLQGRSGYTF. The CDR3 DNA reads as TGTGCCATCAGTGATTTACAGGGCCGCTCTGGCTACACCTTC.

This clonotype was seen at least ten times. The V and J genes are TRBV12-3 or TRBV12-4 and TRBJ2-2; a possible D gene is TRBD2 (5 bases). V was pared by 7 bases and J by 7 bases, with 16 bases between. This CDR3 comprises 14 residues. The CDR3 spells CASTMILANGELFF. In nucleotides, the CDR3 is TGTGCCAGCACTATGATTCTAGCAAACGGGGAGCTGTTTTTT.

This clonotype was counted at least ten times. The chain couples TRBV24-1 to TRBJ2-2; D unresolved. Trimming removed 9 bases from V and 0 bases from J, with 16 bases in between. CDR3 length: 16 amino acids. Germline CDR1 reads KGHDR; CDR2 reads SFDVKD. The DNA for the CDR3 is TGTGCCACCTCCCTGGGAATGGGGTCGAACACCGGGGAGCTGTTTTTT. This codes for CATSLGMGSNTGELFF.

The table lists this clonotype with many counts. The CDR3: CASSGAASSGNTIYF. In DNA form, the CDR3 reads TGTGCCAGCAGTGGGGCCGCAAGCTCTGGAAACACCATATATTTT. The genes are TRBV2 and TRBJ1-3; D is ambiguous. CDR3 size: 15 residues. V dropped 4 bases and J dropped 0 bases, with 10 bases sitting between them. Germline values: CDR1 SNHLY, CDR2 FYNNEI.

This clonotype appeared many times. J is TRBJ2-3 and V is TRBV6-1, with D possibly being TRBD1 or TRBD2 (5 bases each). The germline V gene encodes CDR1 MNHNS and CDR2 SASEGT. CDR3 length equals 16 residues. Trimming cost V 6 bases and J 2 bases, with 18 bases left between them. As DNA, the CDR3 is TGTGCCAGCAGCCAATCCGGGACCCACAACACAGATACGCAGTATTTT. Encoded protein: CASSQSGTHNTDTQYF.

In its sample, this clonotype was seen many times. The CDR3 spells CAISEGQGASGYTF. DNA of the CDR3: TGTGCCATCAGTGAAGGACAGGGGGCGTCTGGCTACACCTTC. The chain uses TRBV10-3 and TRBJ1-2, with 11 bases aligning to TRBD1. CDR1 is ENHRY and CDR2 is SYGVKD in the germline V gene. V was pared by 3 bases and J by 7 bases, with 4 bases of the junction left unmatched. This CDR3 is 14 amino acids long.

This clonotype was detected many times. The rearrangement uses TRBV7-3 and TRBJ1-6; no clear D gene. Germline CDR1 and CDR2: SGHTA and FQGTGA. V was clipped by 4 bases and J by 5 bases, with 12 bases between them. The CDR3 is 15 residues long. In DNA form, the CDR3 reads TGTGCCAGCAGCTCCCGTGGGGAGGATAATTCACCCCTCCACTTT. It codes for CASSSRGEDNSPLHF.

There are a few counts of this clonotype. A read error may be the cause here, since a much bigger clone is one base away. The chain links TRBV20-1 to TRBJ2-1; 10 bases agree with TRBD2. CDR1 is DFQATT and CDR2 is SNEGSKA in the germline V gene (reference sequence). The CDR3 has 18 amino acids. The CDR3 loop is CSAPDLAGARQWRSEQSF. CDR3 bases: TGCAGTGCACCAGATCTAGCGGGAGCCCGACAGTGGCGCAGTGAGCAGTCCTTC.